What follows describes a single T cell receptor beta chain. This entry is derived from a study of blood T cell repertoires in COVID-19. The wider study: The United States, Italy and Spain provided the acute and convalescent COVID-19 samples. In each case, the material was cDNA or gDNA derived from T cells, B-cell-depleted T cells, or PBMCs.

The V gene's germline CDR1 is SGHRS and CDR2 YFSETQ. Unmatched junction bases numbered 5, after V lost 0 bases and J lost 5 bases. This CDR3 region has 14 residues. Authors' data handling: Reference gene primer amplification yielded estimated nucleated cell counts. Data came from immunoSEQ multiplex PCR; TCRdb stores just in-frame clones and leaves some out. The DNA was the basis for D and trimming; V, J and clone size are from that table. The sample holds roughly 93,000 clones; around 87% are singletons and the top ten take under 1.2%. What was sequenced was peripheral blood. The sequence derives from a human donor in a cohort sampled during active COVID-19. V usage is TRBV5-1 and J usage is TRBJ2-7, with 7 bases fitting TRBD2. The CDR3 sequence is CASSLGEGRDEQYF. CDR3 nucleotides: TGCGCCAGCAGCTTGGGGGAGGGCCGGGACGAGCAGTACTTC.